This passage covers 6 T cell receptor beta chains from one sample sequenced in a study of shared clonotypes between healthy human individuals (dated by TCRdb to 2020 to 2022). CD8 naive samples were obtained by positive selection for CCR7 among CD45RO-negative cells, yielding a CD45RA+CCR7+ population from which TemRA cells were excluded. The library relied on the immunoSEQ multiplex PCR assay. The clones in this table, taken by TCRdb from immuneACCESS, are in-frame only. Not every clone is retained; where verified, under half of the shortfall comes from an unresolved V gene, and the cause of the rest is unknown. This sample lists over 800,000 clones; about 92% were detected once. The ten biggest clones cover about 24% of the sample. Sequenced input: naive CD8+ T cells sorted from blood. The cell subset or site tag for this specimen amounts to: CD45RA+CCR7+. The source of these receptors is a man aged 25-40 years in good health.

This chain connects TRBV2 to TRBJ1-2; D perhaps matches TRBD1 (5 bases). V was trimmed by 2 bases and J by 2 bases, leaving 15 bases between them. CDR1 and CDR2 from the germline V gene are SNHLY and FYNNEI. CDR3 size: 16 residues. Here the CDR3 reads CASSEMWSGKNYGYTF. The CDR3 DNA is TGTGCCAGCAGTGAAATGTGGTCAGGGAAGAACTATGGCTACACCTTC.

The chain uses TRBV4-3 and TRBJ1-4, with 7 bases lining up with TRBD1. In germline, CDR1 is LGHNA, CDR2 YSLEER. This CDR3 comprises 13 residues. V gave up 8 bases and J gave up 10 bases; unmatched junction bases: 10. DNA of the CDR3: TGCGCCAGCTCGGACAGGCCTAGCGGAAAACTGTTTTTT. It encodes CASSDRPSGKLFF.

This clone was detected only once. The chain joins TRBV7-6 to TRBJ2-7, with D possibly TRBD1 on 5 matching bases. Germline CDR1 and CDR2: SGHVS and FNYEAQ. The CDR3 spans 13 residues. V was shortened by 3 bases and J by 1 base, with 7 bases between the two germline ends. The CDR3 region is CASSFRQSYEQYF. CDR3 coding DNA: TGTGCCAGCAGCTTCCGACAGTCCTACGAGCAGTACTTC.

This rearrangement joins TRBV27 to TRBJ2-7, with 7 nucleotides matching TRBD1. Germline-derived CDR1 and CDR2 are MNHEY and SMNVEV (reference sequence). CDR3 length: 15 residues. With 0 bases clipped from V and 2 bases from J, the junction kept 4 bases outside the gene matches. CDR3: CASSLSGDSAYEQYF. CDR3 sequence (DNA): TGTGCCAGCAGTTTATCGGGGGACAGTGCCTACGAGCAGTACTTC.

The gene calls are TRBV7-9 and TRBJ2-7; D ambiguous. V was clipped by 4 bases and J by 3 bases, with 7 bases between them. CDR1 SEHNR and CDR2 FQNEAQ come from the germline V gene (reference sequence). The CDR3 has 12 amino acids. CDR3: CASSSLNYEQYF. In nucleotides, the CDR3 is TGTGCCAGCAGCTCCCTAAACTACGAGCAGTACTTC.

This clone was recorded only once. The sample holds other DNA sequences that translate to the same CDR3. The genes are TRBV27 and TRBJ2-1; D unclear. This CDR3 contains 14 residues. Germline V lookup: CDR1 MNHEY, CDR2 SMNVEV (reference sequence). With 2 bases removed from V and 0 bases from J, the gap between germline ends came to 5 bases. CDR3 DNA sequence: TGTGCCAGCAGTTTAGAAAGCTCCTACAATGAGCAGTTCTTC. Translation: CASSLESSYNEQFF.